This T cell receptor (beta chain) was obtained from a study of response to subunit inactivated influenza vaccine. In TCRdb, the RT-PCR reads were re-called with MiXCR into one record per CDR3 protein. The profile shows hundreds of thousands of distinct CDR3 sequences, approximately 12% of them singletons. The material was PBMCs from blood, obtained on the day of vaccination. The sequence was collected from a man aged 50-59 years who received an inactivated influenza vaccine.

The DNA of the CDR3 is TGTGCCAGCAGCTTAAACCCGGGACTTGCCTACGAGCAGTACTTC. Its protein is CASSLNPGLAYEQYF. V gene TRBV7-3 combines with J gene TRBJ2-7, with D perhaps matching TRBD2 (6 bases). V was cut by 1 base and J by 2 bases, with 12 bases left in between. The CDR3 has 15 residues. The germline CDR1 and CDR2 sequences are SGHTA and FQGTGA. Complete variable domain (other parts from reference TRBV7-3 and TRBJ2-7): GAGVSQTPSNKVTEKGKYVELRCDPISGHTALYWYRQSLGQGPEFLIYFQGTGAADDSGLPNDRFFAVRPEGSVSTLKIQRTERGDSAVYLCASSLNPGLAYEQYFGPGTRLTVT.